The source of this T cell receptor (beta chain) is a study of OX40 agonist ivuxolimab in advanced cancers. The overall study: The study treated patients with ivuxolimab, an agonistic anti-OX40 (CD134) antibody. Allowance was made for prior anti-PD-1, anti-PD-L1 or anti-CTLA-4 therapy, and about 37% had some. Overall study results and limits: Expanded clones tended on average to be more numerous among CD8+ T cells than CD4+.

Sequencing used immunoSEQ multiplex PCR; TCRdb keeps in-frame clones, though not all of them. The sample holds tens of thousands of clones, approximately 80% seen once. In this sample, this clone turned up once. Its specificity is not known. Individuals having autoimmune disease history or systemic immunosuppression were not enrolled. Germline values: CDR1 SGHAT, CDR2 FQNNGV. V shed 7 bases, J shed 6 bases, and the junction held 12 bases outside the gene matches. The CDR3 spans 16 residues. V and J are TRBV11-2 and TRBJ2-1; 10 bases map to TRBD2. The source is an adult with an advanced solid tumor such as melanoma, head and neck, liver or kidney cancer. The specimen was CD4+ or CD8+ T cells sorted from blood, collected in a trial of the OX40 agonist ivuxolimab. The chain's CDR3 is CASNPQRAGGRNEQFF. CDR3 nucleotide sequence: TGTGCCAGCAACCCACAGAGAGCGGGAGGGCGCAATGAGCAGTTCTTC.